What follows are 11 T cell receptor beta chains derived from one specimen sequenced in a study of T cells in Graves' hyperthyroidism and ophthalmopathy. The source material, RNA transcripts, was used to amplify TCR beta CDR3 regions. RT-PCR in the first round (using the HTBI primer set) targeted the TCR CDR3. TCRdb used MiXCR to reprocess the multiplex PCR reads, holding one entry per CDR3 protein. The sample includes about 600,000 distinct CDR3 sequences, about 14% of them seen just once. Material: blood. The source is a woman aged 45-60 years with Graves' ophthalmopathy.

This clonotype was counted ten times or more. V usage is TRBV30 and J usage is TRBJ2-7; tentatively, D is TRBD2 (6 bases). Germline V gives CDR1 GTSNPN, CDR2 SVGIG (reference sequence). This CDR3 is 13 amino acids long. The germline V and J ends were trimmed by 4 bases and 0 bases, with 10 bases remaining between them. Written as DNA, the CDR3 is TGTGCCTGGAAGGGAGGCTACTCCTACGAGCAGTACTTC. Translating it yields CAWKGGYSYEQYF.

In this sample, this clonotype turned up a few times. This chain uses TRBV27 with TRBJ2-1; D gene uncertain. CDR3 length: 13 amino acids. V was shortened by 3 bases and J by 9 bases, with 12 bases between the two germline ends. CDR1 is MNHEY and CDR2 is SMNVEV in the germline V gene (reference sequence). The CDR3 loop is CASSLVVGSEQFF. The CDR3 DNA follows: TGTGCCAGCAGTTTGGTTGTCGGGTCTGAGCAGTTCTTC.

This clonotype was found many times. The chain carries TRBV12-3 or TRBV12-4 and TRBJ1-5; D remains ambiguous. V was trimmed by 2 bases and J by 4 bases, leaving 18 bases between them. The CDR3 runs 17 residues. CDR3 protein: CASSLMAGRVSNQPQHF. The DNA for the CDR3 is TGTGCCAGCAGTTTAATGGCAGGTAGGGTTTCGAATCAGCCCCAGCATTTT.

This clonotype was recorded a few times. This sequence joins TRBV13 and TRBJ2-1, with 11 nucleotides matching TRBD2. The V and J ends lost 5 bases and 2 bases, in that order; junction bases with no gene match: 8. The CDR3 spans 17 residues. Germline assignment: CDR1 PRHDT and CDR2 FYEKMQ (reference sequence). DNA of the CDR3: TGTGCCAGCAGCCGGTTAGCGGGAGGGAACCCCTACAATGAGCAGTTCTTC. This encodes CASSRLAGGNPYNEQFF.

This clonotype was counted ten times or more. The genes are TRBV6-1 and TRBJ2-7; maybe TRBD1 (6 bases). The CDR3 runs to 14 residues. Germline V lookup: CDR1 MNHNS, CDR2 SASEGT. Between the trimmed V and J ends, which lost 6 bases and 3 bases, there was a span of 15 bases. The CDR3 loop reads CASRAGQNLYEQYF. In DNA form, the CDR3 reads TGTGCCAGCAGAGCCGGACAGAACCTCTACGAGCAGTACTTC.

In this sample, this clonotype turned up many times. The V and J genes are TRBV20-1 and TRBJ2-7; 11 nucleotides line up with TRBD1. V shed 1 base and J 7 bases; nucleotides not matched to a gene: 6. The CDR3 contains 14 residues. Germline CDR1 DFQATT, CDR2 SNEGSKA (reference sequence). CDR3 sequence (DNA): TGCAGTGCTAGAGTAGGACAGGGGGCGCGGGAGCAGTACTTC. Translation gives CSARVGQGAREQYF.

CDR3 sequence: CASSLGDHRGAFF. The CDR3 DNA reads TGTGCCAGCAGCTTAGGAGATCACAGGGGGGCTTTCTTT. V is TRBV7-6 and J is TRBJ1-1; 8 nucleotides align to TRBD1. CDR1 is SGHVS, CDR2 FNYEAQ, per germline. The CDR3 has 13 amino acids. V dropped 1 base and J dropped 11; count of bases not matched to a gene: 6.

This clonotype was counted ten times or more. The J gene is TRBJ1-1, the V gene TRBV20-1; D might be TRBD1 (5 bases). Germline CDR1 is DFQATT and CDR2 is SNEGSKA (reference sequence). This CDR3 spans 14 amino acids. V lost 2 bases and J lost 5, with 15 bases in between. CDR3 residues: CSARLPGYGTEAFF. CDR3 sequence (DNA): TGCAGTGCTAGATTACCAGGGTATGGGACTGAAGCTTTCTTT.

This clonotype was counted many times. The J gene is TRBJ1-1, the V gene TRBV7-9; tentatively, D is TRBD1 (6 bases). Trimming removed 1 base at V and 4 bases at J, with 16 bases between. The CDR3 contains 16 residues. The germline V gene encodes CDR1 SEHNR and CDR2 FQNEAQ (reference sequence). CDR3 loop: CASSLVLAGESTEAFF. CDR3 nucleotide sequence: TGTGCCAGCAGCTTAGTTTTGGCAGGGGAGAGCACTGAAGCTTTCTTT.

This clonotype was counted at least ten times. The V and J genes are TRBV24-1 and TRBJ2-3, with 13 bases that match TRBD2. The CDR3 is made up of 16 amino acids. V was pared by 3 bases and J by 3 bases, with 2 bases of the junction left unmatched. The V gene's germline CDR1 is KGHDR and CDR2 SFDVKD. CDR3 sequence reads: CATSDLTSGRTDTQYF. CDR3 sequence (DNA): TGTGCCACCAGTGATCTGACTAGCGGGAGGACAGATACGCAGTATTTT.

The V call is TRBV4-3, the J call TRBJ2-2, with D perhaps TRBD1 (6 bases). The ends were cut back, 2 bases at V and 5 bases at J, with 18 bases in the middle. The germline V gene has CDR1 LGHNA and CDR2 YSLEER. The CDR3 runs 17 residues. CDR3 region: CASSQQPGQLRTGELFF. The CDR3 DNA reads TGCGCCAGCAGCCAACAGCCGGGACAACTGAGGACCGGGGAGCTGTTTTTT.